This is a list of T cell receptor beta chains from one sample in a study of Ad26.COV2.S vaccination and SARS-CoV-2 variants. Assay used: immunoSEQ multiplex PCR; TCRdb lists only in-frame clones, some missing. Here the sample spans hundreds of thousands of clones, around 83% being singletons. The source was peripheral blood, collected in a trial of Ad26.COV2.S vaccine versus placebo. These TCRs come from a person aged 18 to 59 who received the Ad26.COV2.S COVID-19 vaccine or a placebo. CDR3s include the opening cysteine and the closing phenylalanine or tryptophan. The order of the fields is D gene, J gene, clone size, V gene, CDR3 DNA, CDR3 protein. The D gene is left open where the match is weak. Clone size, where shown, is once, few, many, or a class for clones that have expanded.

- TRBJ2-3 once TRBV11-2 TGTGCCAGCAGCTCATTGGGGATGATTAGCGATACGCAGTATTTT CASSSLGMISDTQYF
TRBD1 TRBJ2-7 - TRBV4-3 TGCGCCAGCAGCCAAGCAGACAGGGGGGCCTACGAGCAGTACTTC CASSQADRGAYEQYF
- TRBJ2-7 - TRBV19 TGTGCCAGTAGTTTACAGAAAAACTCCTACGAGCAGTACTTC CASSLQKNSYEQYF
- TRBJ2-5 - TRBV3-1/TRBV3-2 TGTGCCAGCAGCCTACAAGGGACGGAAGAGACCCAGTACTTC CASSLQGTEETQYF
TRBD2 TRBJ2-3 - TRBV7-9 TGTGCCAGCAGCTTAGTTGGACTAGACACAGATACGCAGTATTTT CASSLVGLDTDTQYF
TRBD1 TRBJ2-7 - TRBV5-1 TGCGCCAGCAGCACGGACGGGACAGCCTTTTACGAGCAGTACTTC CASSTDGTAFYEQYF
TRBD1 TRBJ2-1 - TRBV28 TGTGCCAGCAGCCGGGTGACAGGGGGAGTTTTTGGCCATGAGCAGTTCTTC CASSRVTGGVFGHEQFF
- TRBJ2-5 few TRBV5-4 TGTGCCAGCAGCTTGGCAGGTCTAGCAAGAGAGACCCAGTACTTC CASSLAGLARETQYF
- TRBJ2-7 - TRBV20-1 TGCAGTGCTAGTAAAGGAGGGGTCCACGAGCAGTACTTC CSASKGGVHEQYF
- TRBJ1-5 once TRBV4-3 TGCGCCAGCAGCCAAGAAAATCTCAGTGGGAGTACAAGCAATCAGCCCCAGCATTTT CASSQENLSGSTSNQPQHF
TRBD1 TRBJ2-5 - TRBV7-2 TGTGCCAGCAGCGTAAACAGGGGTAAAGAGACCCAGTACTTC CASSVNRGKETQYF
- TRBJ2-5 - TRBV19 TGTGCCAGTAGTAGTGGGCAAGAGACCCAGTACTTC CASSSGQETQYF
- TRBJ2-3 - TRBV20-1 TGCAGTGCTAGTGGCGCAACCACAGATACGCAGTATTTT CSASGATTDTQYF
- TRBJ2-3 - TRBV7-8 TGTGCCAGCAGCTTAGCCGGCCAGTTGGGGCAGTATTTT CASSLAGQLGQYF
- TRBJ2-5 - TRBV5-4 TGTGCCAGCAGCTTGGGGGTTAGCGCCATCCAAGAGACCCAGTACTTC CASSLGVSAIQETQYF
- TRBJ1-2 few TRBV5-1 TGCGCCAGCAGCCGCCAACCGGACGTGGGGTCATCTAACTATGGCTACACCTTC CASSRQPDVGSSNYGYTF
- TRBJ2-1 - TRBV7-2 TGTGCCAGCAGCTTCTCGGGGGGCGGGAATGAGCAGTTCTTC CASSFSGGGNEQFF
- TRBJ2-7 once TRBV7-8 TGTGCCAGCAGCTTAGGGGTCTCCTACGAGCAGTACTTC CASSLGVSYEQYF
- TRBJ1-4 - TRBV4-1 TGCGCCAGCAGCCAAGTCATAACTAATGAAAAACTGTTTTTT CASSQVITNEKLFF
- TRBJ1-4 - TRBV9 TGTGCCAGCAGCGTAGATTCGGGGACGGCCAGTGAAAAACTGTTTTTT CASSVDSGTASEKLFF
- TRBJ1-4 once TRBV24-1 TGTGCCACCAGTGAGGACCAAGAAGGGGAAAAACTGTTTTTT CATSEDQEGEKLFF
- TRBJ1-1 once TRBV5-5 TGTGCCAGCGGATCCACAGGGATTATGAACACTGAAGCTTTCTTT CASGSTGIMNTEAFF
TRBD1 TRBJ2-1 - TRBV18 TGTGCCAGCTCCAAGACAGGGGCAGACAATGAGCAGTTCTTC CASSKTGADNEQFF
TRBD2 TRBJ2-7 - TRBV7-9 TGTGCCAGCACCCTCAGGACTAGCGGGAGGGAAGGCGAGCAGTACTTC CASTLRTSGREGEQYF
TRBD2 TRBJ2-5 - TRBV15 TGTGCCACCAGCAAGAAGCGGGAGGGCCTGGAGACCCAGTACTTC CATSKKREGLETQYF
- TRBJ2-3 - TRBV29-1 TGCAGCGTCGCTTCTCGGTTTACAGATACGCAGTATTTT CSVASRFTDTQYF
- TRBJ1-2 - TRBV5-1 TGCGCCAGCAGCTTGGACTCCTTGACTTATGGCTACACCTTC CASSLDSLTYGYTF
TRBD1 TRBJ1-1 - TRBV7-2 TGTGCCAGCAGCTCCGGACAGGGAGAGAACACTGAAGCTTTCTTT CASSSGQGENTEAFF
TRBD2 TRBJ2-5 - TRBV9 TGTGCCAGCAGCGTAGGGCTCGGACTAGCGGGAGGAGGGGGGGAGACCCAGTACTTC CASSVGLGLAGGGGETQYF
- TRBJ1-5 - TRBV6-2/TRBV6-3 TGTGCCAGCAGTCCCTCGGCCCTGGGCAATCAGCCCCAGCATTTT CASSPSALGNQPQHF
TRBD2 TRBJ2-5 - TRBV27 TGTGCCAGCAGATTTGCGGGAGGGGTAGAGACCCAGTACTTC CASRFAGGVETQYF
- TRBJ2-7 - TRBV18 TGTGCCAGCTCACCAGATCTGGGAGCCTACGAGCAGTACTTC CASSPDLGAYEQYF
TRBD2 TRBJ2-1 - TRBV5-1 TGCGCCAGCAGCCCAAGGACTAGCGGATTCTCCTACAATGAGCAGTTCTTC CASSPRTSGFSYNEQFF
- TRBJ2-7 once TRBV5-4 TGTGCCAGCAGCTTGGGGGCGGAGACTCCCTACGAGCAGTACTTC CASSLGAETPYEQYF
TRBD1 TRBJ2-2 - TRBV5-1 TGCGCCAGCAGCTTGGGAGGGGGCCCTAACACCGGGGAGCTGTTTTTT CASSLGGGPNTGELFF
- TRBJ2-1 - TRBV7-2 TGTGCCAGCAGCCGCGACCCCCGATACAATGAGCAGTTCTTC CASSRDPRYNEQFF
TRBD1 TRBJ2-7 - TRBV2 TGTGCCAGCAGTTGGGACAGGGCCTCATACGAGCAGTACTTC CASSWDRASYEQYF
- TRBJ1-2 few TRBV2 TGTGCCAGCATGAGGCGGGCGGAGAACTATGGCTACACCTTC CASMRRAENYGYTF
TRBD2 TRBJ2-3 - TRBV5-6 TGTGCCAGCAGCTTGTTAGTAGCGGGGGGCGTCACAGATACGCAGTATTTT CASSLLVAGGVTDTQYF
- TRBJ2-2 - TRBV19 TGTGCCAGTAGTATAGTAGGGGGGGCGGACACCGGGGAGCTGTTTTTT CASSIVGGADTGELFF
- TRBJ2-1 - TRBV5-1 TGCGCCAGCAGCCCAGGCGGTGGCCATTACCTGCACAATGAGCAGTTCTTC CASSPGGGHYLHNEQFF
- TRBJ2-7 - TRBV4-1 TGCGCCAGCAGCCTCTCGGCCACCGGGATCTACGAGCAGTACTTC CASSLSATGIYEQYF
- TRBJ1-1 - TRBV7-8 TGTGCCAGCAGCTTAGGACAGCTCATGAACACTGAAGCTTTCTTT CASSLGQLMNTEAFF
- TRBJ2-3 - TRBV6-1 TGTGCCAGCAGTGCATCGTGGGGGGCCCGCACAGATACGCAGTATTTT CASSASWGARTDTQYF
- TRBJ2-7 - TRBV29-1 TGCAGCGTTGAAGATCGGGTAGATACCTACGAGCAGTACTTC CSVEDRVDTYEQYF
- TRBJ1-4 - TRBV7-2 TGTGCCAGCAGCTTAGTAGTTGAGGTTTCGGGAGAAAAACTGTTTTTT CASSLVVEVSGEKLFF
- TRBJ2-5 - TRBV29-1 TGCAGCGTTGGGGACGGGGAGACCCAGTACTTC CSVGDGETQYF
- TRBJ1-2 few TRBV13 TGTGCCAGCAGCTATCACAGGGAGACTAACTATGGCTACACCTTC CASSYHRETNYGYTF
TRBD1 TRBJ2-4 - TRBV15 TGTGCCACCAGCAGAGATCCTGGGACAGTTATTCAGTACTTC CATSRDPGTVIQYF
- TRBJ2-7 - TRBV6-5 TGTGCCAGCAGTCAGTTCTACGAGCAGTACTTC CASSQFYEQYF
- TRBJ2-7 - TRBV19 TGTGCCAGTAGTCCCCGGGTTTTCAGATCCTACGAGCAGTACTTC CASSPRVFRSYEQYF
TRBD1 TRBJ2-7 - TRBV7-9 TGTGCCAGCAGCTTAGTCGGGGACAGGGGGCGGTACGAGCAGTACTTC CASSLVGDRGRYEQYF
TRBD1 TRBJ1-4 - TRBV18 TGTGCCAGCTCGGGACAGACAAATGAAAAACTGTTTTTT CASSGQTNEKLFF
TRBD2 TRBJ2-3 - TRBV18 TGTGCCAGCTCACCGTCTACTAGCGGACTCACAGATACGCAGTATTTT CASSPSTSGLTDTQYF
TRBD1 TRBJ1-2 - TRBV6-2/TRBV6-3 TGTGCCAGCAGTGCATCCGGGACAGGGACGCGAGGCTACACCTTC CASSASGTGTRGYTF
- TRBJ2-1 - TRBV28 TGTGCCAGCAGTTTAGGTCCGCCAGGAGGCAATGAGCAGTTCTTC CASSLGPPGGNEQFF
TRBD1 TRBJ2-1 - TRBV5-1 TGCGCCAGCAGCTTAATAACAGGGGTTAGGAATGAGCAGTTCTTC CASSLITGVRNEQFF